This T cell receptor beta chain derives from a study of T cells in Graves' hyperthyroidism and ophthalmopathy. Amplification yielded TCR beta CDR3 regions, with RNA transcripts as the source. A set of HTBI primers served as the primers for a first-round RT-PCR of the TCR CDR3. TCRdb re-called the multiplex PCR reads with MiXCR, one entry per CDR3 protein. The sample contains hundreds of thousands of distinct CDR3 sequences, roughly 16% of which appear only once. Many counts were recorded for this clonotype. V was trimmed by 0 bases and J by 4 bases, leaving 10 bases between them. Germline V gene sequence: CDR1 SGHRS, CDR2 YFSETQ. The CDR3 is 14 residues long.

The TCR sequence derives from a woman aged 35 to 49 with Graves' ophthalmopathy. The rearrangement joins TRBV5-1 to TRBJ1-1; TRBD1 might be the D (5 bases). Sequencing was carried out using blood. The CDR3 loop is CASSLVQESTEAFF. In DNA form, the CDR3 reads TGCGCCAGCAGCTTGGTACAGGAGAGCACTGAAGCTTTCTTT.